This TCR beta chain was identified in a study of response to subunit inactivated influenza vaccine. This clonotype was counted only a few times. TCRdb recomputed calls from the RT-PCR reads with MiXCR, one row per CDR3 protein. Counted here are 500,000 to 700,000 distinct CDR3 sequences, under 30% occurring once; the ten biggest clones make up approximately 3%. V was clipped by 3 bases and J by 2 bases; unmatched bases: 16. Germline V gene sequence: CDR1 LGHNA, CDR2 YNFKEQ. The CDR3 has 19 residues. These data also featured in a second study, about T cells expressing NK-cell markers. This second study says: The authors generated TCR beta cDNA through 5'RACE template switching with UMIs. Each TCR beta repertoire originated in sorted T cells that were CD3+CD56+NKG2C+, CD3+CD56+NKG2C- or CD3+CD56-NKG2C+. Sorting was limited to alpha-beta TCR-expressing T cells with an anti-gamma-delta TCR antibody in several experiments. CD8+ T cells in a handful of donors included dominant NKG2C+ clonotypes at about 1.0-8%.

The TCR comes from a man between 45 and 60 years old who received an inactivated influenza vaccine. The genes are TRBV4-2 and TRBJ1-1; 9 nucleotides line up with TRBD1. Material: CD4+ T cells sorted from PBMCs, obtained roughly 12 days after vaccination. The CDR3 sequence is CASSQDRGRTGDSNTEAFF. The CDR3 nucleotides read TGTGCCAGCAGCCAGGACAGGGGACGGACAGGGGACTCAAACACTGAAGCTTTCTTT.